This T cell receptor beta chain was sequenced for a study of cytotoxic CD8 clonotypes in ibrutinib-treated CLL. Study-wide context: Samples had a mean of approximately 240,000 productive templates and around 89,000 productive rearrangements.

Germline V lookup: CDR1 SQVTM, CDR2 ANQGSEA. Trimming removed 4 bases at V and 2 bases at J, with 11 bases between. The CDR3 consists of 14 residues. Data came from immunoSEQ multiplex PCR; TCRdb stores just in-frame clones and leaves some out. The table has about 120,000 clones, 45% to 65% seen once; the top ten hold 37%. As to this clone: Its antigen is as yet unknown.

The study, taken as a whole, reports: Clonality was elevated at ibrutinib response and had returned toward baseline at progression. Higher circulating CD8+ T-cell counts strongly accompanied higher baseline clonality, above age-matched healthy donors.

V usage is TRBV29-1 and J usage is TRBJ2-2; D remains unclear. The clonotype comes from a human donor with chronic lymphocytic leukemia. Sample: PBMCs, taken after 24 months of ibrutinib treatment. DNA of the CDR3: TGCAGCGTTGGCTATGTGGGTAACACCGGGGAGCTGTTTTTT. Translation: CSVGYVGNTGELFF.